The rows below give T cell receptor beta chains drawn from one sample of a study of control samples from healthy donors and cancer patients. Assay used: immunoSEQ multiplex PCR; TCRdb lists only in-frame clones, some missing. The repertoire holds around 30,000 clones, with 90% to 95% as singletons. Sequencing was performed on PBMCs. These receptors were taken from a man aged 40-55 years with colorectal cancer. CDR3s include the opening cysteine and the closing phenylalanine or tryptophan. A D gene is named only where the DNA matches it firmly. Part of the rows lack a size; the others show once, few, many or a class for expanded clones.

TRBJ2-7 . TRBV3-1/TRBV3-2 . TGTGCCAGCAGCCGAAGCATATTGTCCAGTTCGGGGGTGCAGTACTTC CASSRSILSSSGVQYF
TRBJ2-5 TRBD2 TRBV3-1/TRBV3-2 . TGTGCCAGCGGACAGCGGGGGGGTGGCAGCGAGACCCAGTACTTC CASGQRGGGSETQYF
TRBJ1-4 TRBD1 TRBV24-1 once TGTGCCACCAGTGAAACAGGGGGTGGTGAAAAACTGTTTTTT CATSETGGGEKLFF
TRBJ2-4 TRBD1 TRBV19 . TGTGCCAGTAACCTCGGGACAGCTACCAAAAACATTCAGTACTTC CASNLGTATKNIQYF
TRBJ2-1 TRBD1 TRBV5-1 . TGCGCCAGCAGCCCCCCCAGGGGGCAGGGTTACAATGAGCAGTTCTTC CASSPPRGQGYNEQFF
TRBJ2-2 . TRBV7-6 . TGTGCCAGCCAAGCAACGGTCGGGGAGCTGTTTTTT CASQATVGELFF
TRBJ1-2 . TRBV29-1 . TGCAGCGTTGAAGACAGGGAAAGGTATGGCTACACCTTC CSVEDRERYGYTF
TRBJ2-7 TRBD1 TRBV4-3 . TGCGCCAGCAGCCAAGCCTACTGGGACAGCCTCTCCTACGAGCAGTACTTC CASSQAYWDSLSYEQYF
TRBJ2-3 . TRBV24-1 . TGTGCCACCAGTCGAATAGATACGCAGTATTTT CATSRIDTQYF
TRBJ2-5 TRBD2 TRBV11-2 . TGTGCCAGCAGCCTGGGGGGGACTAGCGGGGCTCCCCGCCGGGAGACCCAGTACTTC CASSLGGTSGAPRRETQYF
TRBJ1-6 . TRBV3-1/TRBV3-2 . TGTGCCAGCAGCCAGTCATCGGGACAAGGTAATTCACCCCTCCACTTT CASSQSSGQGNSPLHF
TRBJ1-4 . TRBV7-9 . TGTGCCAGCAGCTTAAGATGGGCCACGGATGAAAAACTGTTTTTT CASSLRWATDEKLFF
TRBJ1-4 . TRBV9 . TGTGCCAGCAGCGCTACAGGATCAACTAATGAAAAACTGTTTTTT CASSATGSTNEKLFF
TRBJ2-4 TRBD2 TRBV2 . TGTGCCAGCAGTGGACTAGCGGGGGCCTCCAAAAACATTCAGTACTTC CASSGLAGASKNIQYF
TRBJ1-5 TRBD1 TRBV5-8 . TGTGCCAGCAGCTTGCTAACAGGGGTGGGGAACCAGCCCCAGCATTTT CASSLLTGVGNQPQHF
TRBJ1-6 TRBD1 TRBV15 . TGTGCCACCAGCAGAGAAGACAGGGCCAATTCACCCCTCCACTTT CATSREDRANSPLHF
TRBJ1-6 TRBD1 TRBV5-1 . TGCGCCAGCAGCTTTGCCGGGACAGGGGATTCACCCCTCCACTTT CASSFAGTGDSPLHF
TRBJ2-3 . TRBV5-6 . TGTGCCAGCAGCTTGGGTAGTGATACGCAGTATTTT CASSLGSDTQYF
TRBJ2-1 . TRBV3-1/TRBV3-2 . TGTGCCAGCAGCCGAGGGACGGCCGGCAATGAGCAGTTCTTC CASSRGTAGNEQFF
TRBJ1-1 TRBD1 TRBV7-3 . TGTGCCAGCAGTCTCAGGGGGGGCGGCACTGAAGCTTTCTTT CASSLRGGGTEAFF
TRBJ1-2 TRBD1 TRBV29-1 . TGCAGCGTTGATTACAGAGGGGGCTCTGGCTACACCTTC CSVDYRGGSGYTF
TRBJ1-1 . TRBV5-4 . TGTGCCAGCAATAGGGAACGGGCAGGGATCTTTTGGGGCACTGAAGCTTTCTTT CASNRERAGIFWGTEAFF
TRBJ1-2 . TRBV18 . TGTGCCAGCTCACCGGCCTCGAGACAACAAGACTATGGCTACACCTTC CASSPASRQQDYGYTF
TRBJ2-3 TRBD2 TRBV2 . TGTGCCAGCAATCCCAGCGGGGGGGTATCGGATACGCAGTATTTT CASNPSGGVSDTQYF
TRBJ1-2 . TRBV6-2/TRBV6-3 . TGTGCCAGCAGTTATGACACCGCGAACGGCTACACCTTC CASSYDTANGYTF
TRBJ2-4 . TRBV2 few TGTGCCAGCAGTGCACAGGGCCAGAGAAACATTCAGTACTTC CASSAQGQRNIQYF
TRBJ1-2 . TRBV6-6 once TGTGCCAGCGGATTATATGGAAGTTACGGCTACACCTTC CASGLYGSYGYTF
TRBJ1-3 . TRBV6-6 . TGTGCCAGCAGTTCCCCGGGACGTCGCTCTGGAAACACCATATATTTT CASSSPGRRSGNTIYF
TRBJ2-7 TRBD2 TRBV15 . TGTGCCACCAGCAGGGGACTAGCGGGGGGCAACTACGAGCAGTACTTC CATSRGLAGGNYEQYF
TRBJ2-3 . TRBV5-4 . TGTGCCAGCAGCTTGGTGGGGCCAGATACGCAGTATTTT CASSLVGPDTQYF
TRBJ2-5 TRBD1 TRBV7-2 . TGTGCCAGCAGCTCATCCGTAGGCGGCAGGGGGCTGGACTTC CASSSSVGGRGLDF
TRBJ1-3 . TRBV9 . TGTGCCAGCAGCGCGGTGGGAGGGGGTGGAAACACCATATATTTT CASSAVGGGGNTIYF
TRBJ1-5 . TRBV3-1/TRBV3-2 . TGTGCCAGCAGCCAATCGACAGGCAATCAGCCCCAGCATTTT CASSQSTGNQPQHF
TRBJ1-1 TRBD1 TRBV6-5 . TGTGCCAGCAGCCTATTGACAGGGGGGAACACTGAAGCTTTCTTT CASSLLTGGNTEAFF
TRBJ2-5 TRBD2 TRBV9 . TGTGCCAGCAGCGTGGGACTAGCAGAGACCCAGTACTTC CASSVGLAETQYF
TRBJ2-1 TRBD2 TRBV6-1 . TGTGCCAGCAGCCGCGGACTAGCGGAAACCAATGAGCAGTTCTTC CASSRGLAETNEQFF
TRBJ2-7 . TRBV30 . TGTGCCTGGGCGGGGAGCTCCTACGAGCAGTACTTC CAWAGSSYEQYF
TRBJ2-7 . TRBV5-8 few TGTGCCAGCAGCTTGGGAGGCGGGGTGTCCTACGAGCAGTACTTC CASSLGGGVSYEQYF
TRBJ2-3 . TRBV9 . TGTGCCAGCAGCCTAGTACAATCCGCAGATACGCAGTATTTT CASSLVQSADTQYF
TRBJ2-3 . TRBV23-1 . TGCGCCAGCAGTCAATACCTTGCCGATAGCACAGATACGCAGTATTTT CASSQYLADSTDTQYF
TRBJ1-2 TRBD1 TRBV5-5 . TGTGCCAGCAGCTTGGGACAGGGGAATTCCTATGGCTACACCTTC CASSLGQGNSYGYTF
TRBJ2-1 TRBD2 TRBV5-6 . TGTGCCAGCAGCTCCTCGGGAGGGACCTCCTACAATGAGCAGTTCTTC CASSSSGGTSYNEQFF
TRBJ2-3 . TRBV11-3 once TGTGCCAGCAGCTTAGAGGGAGATACGCAGTATTTT CASSLEGDTQYF
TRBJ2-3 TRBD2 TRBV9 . TGTGCCAGCAGCGAGCTAGCGGGGGGTAACACAGATACGCAGTATTTT CASSELAGGNTDTQYF
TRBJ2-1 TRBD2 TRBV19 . TGTGCCAGTAGTCCTAGCGGTAGCTCCTACAATGAGCAGTTCTTC CASSPSGSSYNEQFF